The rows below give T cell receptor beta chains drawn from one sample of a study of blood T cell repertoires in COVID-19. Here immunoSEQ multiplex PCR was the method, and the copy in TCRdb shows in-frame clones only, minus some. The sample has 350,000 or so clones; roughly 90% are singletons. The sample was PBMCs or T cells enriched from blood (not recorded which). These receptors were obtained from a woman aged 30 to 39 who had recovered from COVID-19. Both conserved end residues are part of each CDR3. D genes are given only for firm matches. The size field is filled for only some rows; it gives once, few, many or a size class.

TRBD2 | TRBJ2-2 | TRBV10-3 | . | CAISSPSGRKDTGELFF | TGTGCCATCAGCTCCCCTAGCGGGAGGAAGGACACCGGGGAGCTGTTTTTT
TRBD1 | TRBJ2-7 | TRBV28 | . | CASSWDRGSRRQYF | TGTGCCAGCAGTTGGGACAGGGGTAGTCGTCGGCAGTACTTC
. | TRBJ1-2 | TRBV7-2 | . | CASSLEGDYGYTF | TGTGCCAGCAGCTTAGAGGGAGACTATGGCTACACCTTC
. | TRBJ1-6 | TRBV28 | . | CAGESGLHF | TGTGCCGGCGAGTCGGGCCTCCACTTT
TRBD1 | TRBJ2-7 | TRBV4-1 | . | CASSQDPGTDYEQYF | TGCGCCAGCAGCCAAGATCCCGGGACAGACTACGAGCAGTACTTC
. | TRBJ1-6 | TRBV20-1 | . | CSASSQNNSPLHF | TGCAGTGCTAGTTCACAGAATAATTCACCCCTCCACTTT
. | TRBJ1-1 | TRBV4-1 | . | CASSHSGILEAFF | TGCGCCAGCAGCCACTCGGGGATCCTTGAAGCTTTCTTT
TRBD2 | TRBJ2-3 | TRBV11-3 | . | CASSRDGGGDTQYF | TGTGCCAGCAGCAGGGATGGGGGAGGGGATACGCAGTATTTT
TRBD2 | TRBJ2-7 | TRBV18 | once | CASSRMSGRAYEQYF | TGTGCCAGCTCACGAATGAGCGGGAGGGCTTACGAGCAGTACTTC
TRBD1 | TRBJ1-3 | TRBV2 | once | CASSLTGAASGNTIYF | TGTGCCAGCAGTCTTACAGGGGCTGCTTCAGGAAACACCATATATTTT
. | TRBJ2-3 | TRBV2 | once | CASSARGGSSTDTQYF | TGTGCCAGCAGCGCAAGGGGAGGCTCGTCCACAGATACGCAGTATTTT
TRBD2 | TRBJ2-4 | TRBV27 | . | CASSKLAGLAKNIQYF | TGTGCCAGCAGTAAATTAGCGGGATTAGCCAAAAACATTCAGTACTTC
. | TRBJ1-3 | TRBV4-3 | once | CASSRQVGNTIYF | TGCGCCAGCAGTCGACAGGTTGGAAACACCATATATTTT
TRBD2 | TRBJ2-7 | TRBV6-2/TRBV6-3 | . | CASSYRSTSGDNRGDF | TGTGCCAGCAGTTACAGGTCTACTAGCGGGGATAACCGAGGGGACTTC
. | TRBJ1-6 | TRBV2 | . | CASSRDTYSPLHF | TGTGCCAGCAGTCGGGACACCTATTCACCCCTCCACTTT
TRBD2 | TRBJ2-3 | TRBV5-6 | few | CASSSTQWTSGWPDTQYF | TGTGCCAGCAGCTCCACTCAATGGACTAGCGGGTGGCCAGATACGCAGTATTTT
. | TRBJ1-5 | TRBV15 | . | CATSMGGQGNQPQHF | TGTGCCACCAGCATGGGGGGGCAGGGCAATCAGCCCCAGCATTTT
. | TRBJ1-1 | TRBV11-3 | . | CASSTRGWFGGTEAFF | TGTGCCAGCAGCACAAGGGGCTGGTTCGGGGGCACTGAAGCTTTCTTT
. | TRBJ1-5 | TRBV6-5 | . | CASSYGAGDSNQPQHF | TGTGCCAGCAGTTACGGGGCAGGGGATAGCAATCAGCCCCAGCATTTT
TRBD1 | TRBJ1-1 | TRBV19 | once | CASSSTGWGTEAFF | TGTGCCAGTAGTTCGACAGGGTGGGGCACTGAAGCTTTCTTT
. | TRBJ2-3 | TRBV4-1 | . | CASSQDPLRGRGTDTQYF | TGCGCCAGCAGCCAAGATCCCCTAAGGGGGAGAGGCACAGATACGCAGTATTTT
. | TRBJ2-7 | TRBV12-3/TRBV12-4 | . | CASSTGLHEQYF | TGTGCCAGCAGTACAGGGTTACACGAGCAGTACTTC
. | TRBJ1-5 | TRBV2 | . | CASSGQGLRSNQPQHF | TGTGCCAGCAGTGGGCAGGGTCTACGGAGCAATCAGCCCCAGCATTTT
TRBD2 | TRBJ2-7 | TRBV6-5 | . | CASRAPGLAAYEQYF | TGTGCCAGCAGAGCCCCGGGACTAGCGGCCTACGAGCAGTACTTC
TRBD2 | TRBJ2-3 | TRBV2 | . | CASGASGRATDTQYF | TGTGCCAGCGGGGCTAGCGGGAGGGCCACTGATACGCAGTATTTT
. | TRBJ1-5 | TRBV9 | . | CASSVGGRSNQPQHF | TGTGCCAGCAGCGTAGGAGGGAGGAGCAATCAGCCCCAGCATTTT
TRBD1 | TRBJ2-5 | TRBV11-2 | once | CASSFLPGGHQETQYF | TGTGCCAGCAGCTTTCTTCCAGGGGGCCACCAAGAGACCCAGTACTTC
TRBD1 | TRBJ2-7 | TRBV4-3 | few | CASSLGQGGHEQYF | TGCGCCAGCAGCCTAGGACAGGGTGGCCACGAGCAGTACTTC
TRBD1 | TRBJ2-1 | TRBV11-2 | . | CASSPGQGLTSEQFF | TGTGCCAGCAGCCCGGGACAGGGGTTGACAAGTGAGCAGTTCTTC
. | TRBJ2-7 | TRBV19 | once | CASSNQGAYEQYF | TGTGCCAGTAGTAATCAGGGTGCCTACGAGCAGTACTTC
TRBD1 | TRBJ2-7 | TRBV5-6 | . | CASSLGQGDEQYF | TGTGCCAGCAGCCTGGGACAGGGGGACGAGCAGTACTTC
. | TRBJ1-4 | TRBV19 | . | CASTARGYEKLFF | TGTGCCAGTACGGCCAGGGGATATGAAAAACTGTTTTTT
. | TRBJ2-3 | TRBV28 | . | CASSLASLGDTQYF | TGTGCCAGCAGTTTGGCTAGCCTTGGGGATACGCAGTATTTT
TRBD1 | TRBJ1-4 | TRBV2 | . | CAVRDRGPTNEKLFF | TGTGCCGTCCGGGACAGGGGACCAACTAATGAAAAACTGTTTTTT
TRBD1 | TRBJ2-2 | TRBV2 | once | CASSRQGSAGELFF | TGTGCCAGCAGTCGACAGGGTTCGGCCGGGGAGCTGTTTTTT
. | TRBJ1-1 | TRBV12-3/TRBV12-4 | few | CASRAQGHTEAFF | TGTGCCAGCAGGGCTCAGGGGCACACTGAAGCTTTCTTT
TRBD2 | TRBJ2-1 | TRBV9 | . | CASSVGGLAGGPAYNEQFF | TGTGCCAGCAGCGTAGGGGGACTAGCGGGAGGGCCCGCCTACAATGAGCAGTTCTTC
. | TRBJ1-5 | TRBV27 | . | CASSRVYSNQPQHF | TGTGCCAGCAGTCGAGTTTATAGCAATCAGCCCCAGCATTTT
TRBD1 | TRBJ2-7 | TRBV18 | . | CASSPPTGTGAYEQYF | TGTGCCAGCTCACCACCAACCGGGACAGGGGCATACGAGCAGTACTTC
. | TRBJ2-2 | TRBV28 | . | CAISSPAVNTGELFF | TGTGCCATCTCCTCCCCGGCGGTCAACACCGGGGAGCTGTTTTTT
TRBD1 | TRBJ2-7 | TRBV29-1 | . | CSGQRDRGQEQYF | TGCAGCGGCCAAAGGGACAGGGGGCAAGAGCAGTACTTC
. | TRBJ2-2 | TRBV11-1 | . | CASSFTSSTGELFF | TGTGCCAGCAGCTTTACTAGCAGCACCGGGGAGCTGTTTTTT
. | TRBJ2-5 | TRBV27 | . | CATSPHLSIQETQYF | TGTGCCACCTCACCCCACTTGTCAATCCAAGAGACCCAGTACTTC
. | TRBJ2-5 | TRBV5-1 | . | CASSLDLYGGPRTQYF | TGCGCCAGCAGCTTGGACTTATACGGGGGGCCCAGGACCCAGTACTTC
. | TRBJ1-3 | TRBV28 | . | CASRAGTVSGNTIYF | TGTGCCAGCAGGGCCGGAACAGTCTCTGGAAACACCATATATTTT
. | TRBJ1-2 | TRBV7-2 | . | CASSPAPGLLYGYTF | TGTGCCAGCAGCCCAGCCCCAGGGCTTCTCTATGGCTACACCTTC
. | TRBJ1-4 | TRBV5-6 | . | CASSFLTESNEKLFF | TGTGCCAGCAGCTTCCTTACAGAGTCTAATGAAAAACTGTTTTTT
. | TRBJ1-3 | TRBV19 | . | CASSMDRASGNTIYF | TGTGCCAGTAGTATGGACAGAGCCTCTGGAAACACCATATATTTT
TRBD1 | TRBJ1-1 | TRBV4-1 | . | CASSQDMRDRAYTEAFF | TGCGCCAGCAGCCAAGATATGAGGGACAGGGCCTACACTGAAGCTTTCTTT
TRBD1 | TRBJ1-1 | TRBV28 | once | CASSSGQGTEAFF | TGTGCCAGCAGTTCCGGACAGGGCACTGAAGCTTTCTTT
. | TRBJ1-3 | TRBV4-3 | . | CASSQDIRGSGNTIYF | TGCGCCAGCAGCCAAGATATCAGGGGCTCTGGAAACACCATATATTTT
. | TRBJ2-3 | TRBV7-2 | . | CASSLVQAQYF | TGTGCCAGCAGCTTAGTTCAGGCGCAGTATTTT